This T cell receptor beta chain was identified during a study of CD8 T cells in ankylosing spondylitis (dated by TCRdb to 2015 to 2018). At the level of the whole study: T cell receptor beta repertoires were profiled in healthy donors and ankylosing spondylitis patients so that disease-linked TCR variants could be found. The full study cohort comprised some 27 ankylosing spondylitis patients and 110 or so healthy donors. Peripheral blood was sampled, and synovial fluid was additionally collected from ankylosing spondylitis patients. Study-wide findings and limitations: A TCR beta motif of eight highly homologous amino acid variants appeared characteristic of blood from ankylosing spondylitis patients. The disease-linked clones were reported as significantly enriched in matched synovial fluid samples from ankylosing spondylitis patients. The disease-linked clones had a CD8+ phenotype and were found at relatively low frequencies in peripheral blood. Some motif variants were previously reported in synovial fluid and blood of reactive arthritis patients, suggesting common disease-initiation mechanisms.

This clonotype was recorded a few times. Its specific antigen is unknown. Per-base quality was not reported, and no clone a single base away is much larger than it. The sequencer listed for this sample is Illumina HiSeq 2500. Quantitative 5'-RACE with molecular barcodes was used to prepare TCR beta libraries. The original methods were these. A new computational method, built on a probabilistic model of VDJ rearrangement, was used to identify disease-linked TCR variants. TCRdb reran the public reads through fastp at Q25 and MiXCR, keeping productive beta chains. CDR3 protein duplicates are merged, each entry listing the most common genes and DNA. The V and J calls come from TCRdb's annotation, not from the publication. For this sample there are 250,000 to 400,000 distinct CDR3 sequences; 11% appear just once. About 10% of the sample belongs to the ten largest clones. There are 13 amino acids in the CDR3, from cysteine to phenylalanine inclusive. Only CDR3 DNA remains: 39 bases, in frame from the first base. Sequences SGHRS (CDR1) and YFSETQ (CDR2) are obtained from the germline V gene. V gives up 4 bases and J gives up 3 bases, and the segment between their germline ends measures 11 bases.

The sample taken for sequencing was blood, either unsorted or a sorted T cell fraction (not recorded which). The sequence links TRBV5-1 to TRBJ2-7; the D gene remains uncertain. The sequence was obtained from a female donor with ankylosing spondylitis or in good health (not recorded which). The CDR3 here reads CASSKDPVYEQYF. In nucleotide form, the sequence is TGCGCCAGCAGCAAGGACCCGGTCTACGAGCAGTACTTC.